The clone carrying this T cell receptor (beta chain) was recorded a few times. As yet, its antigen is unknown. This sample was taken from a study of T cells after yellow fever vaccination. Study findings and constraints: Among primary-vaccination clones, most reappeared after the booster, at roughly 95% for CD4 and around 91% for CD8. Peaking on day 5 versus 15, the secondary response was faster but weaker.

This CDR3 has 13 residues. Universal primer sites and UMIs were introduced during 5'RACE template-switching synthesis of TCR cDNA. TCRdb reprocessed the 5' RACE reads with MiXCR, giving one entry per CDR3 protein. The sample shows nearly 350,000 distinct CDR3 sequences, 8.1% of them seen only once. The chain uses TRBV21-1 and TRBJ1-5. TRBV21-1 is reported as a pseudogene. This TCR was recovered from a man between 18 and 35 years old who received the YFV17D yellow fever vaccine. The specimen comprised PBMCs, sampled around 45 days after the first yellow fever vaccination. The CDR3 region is CASSTNGDQPQHF. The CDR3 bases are TGTGCCAGCAGCACGAATGGGGATCAGCCCCAGCATTTT.